This T cell receptor (beta chain) was recovered during a study of T cells in Graves' hyperthyroidism and ophthalmopathy. This clonotype has at least ten counts. Orbital computed tomography and thyroid ultrasound, together with serum TRAb and thyroxine and clinical symptoms, were used for diagnoses. Drawn at first hyperthyroidism diagnosis, the blood sample preceded any ophthalmopathy symptoms. From more than 9.5 ml of fresh peripheral blood, PBMCs were isolated. There were TCR beta CDR3 regions amplified from RNA transcripts. HTBI primers were the set used in a first-round RT-PCR of the TCR CDR3. TCRdb itself ran the multiplex PCR reads through MiXCR, one entry per CDR3 protein. The top ten hold approximately 20% of the sample, which has 160,000 or so distinct CDR3 sequences, about 9% seen once. The CDR3 runs to 13 residues. Deletions cut 0 bases from V and 1 base from J, with 6 bases between. CDR1 is GTSNPN and CDR2 is SVGIG in the germline V gene (reference sequence).

Sequencing input: blood. This receptor was obtained from a woman aged 18-29 years with Graves' hyperthyroidism that later progressed to Graves' ophthalmopathy. The gene calls are TRBV30 and TRBJ1-1; unclear D gene. CDR3 region: CAWSVQPNTEAFF. The CDR3 nucleotides read TGTGCCTGGAGTGTTCAGCCGAACACTGAAGCTTTCTTT.